The 27 T cell receptor beta chains below come from one sample, sequenced in a study of shared clonotypes between healthy human individuals. Using immunoSEQ multiplex PCR, the repertoire was profiled, and TCRdb retains in-frame clones only, with some absent. Of approximately 620,000 clones listed, about 96% were seen once; the top ten hold roughly 0.05%. Sequences were obtained from naive CD4+ T cells sorted from blood. Subset described: CD45RA+ positively selected. Receptors originate from a young woman in good health.

The chain uses TRBV7-2 and TRBJ1-5, with TRBD1 as a possible D gene (5 bases). Per germline, CDR1 SGHTA and CDR2 FQGNSA. The CDR3 runs to 12 residues. V lost 7 bases and J lost 9, with 13 bases in between. The CDR3 spells CASNSHGGPQHF. CDR3 DNA: TGTGCCAGCAACTCCCATGGGGGGCCCCAGCATTTT.

The chain employs TRBV7-9 and TRBJ2-1; D gene ambiguous. This CDR3 contains 16 residues. V was trimmed by 5 bases and J by 4 bases, leaving 18 bases between them. Germline V gene sequence: CDR1 SEHNR, CDR2 FQNEAQ (reference sequence). The CDR3 loop is CASSHGLADRYNEQFF. CDR3 bases: TGTGCCAGCAGCCACGGGTTAGCCGACCGGTACAATGAGCAGTTCTTC.

Points on this clone: Additional DNA sequences in this sample encode the identical CDR3. The V call is TRBV7-6, the J call TRBJ2-5; D ambiguous. V was shortened by 4 bases and J by 3 bases, with 6 bases between the two germline ends. Germline CDR1 SGHVS, CDR2 FNYEAQ. The CDR3 is 12 residues long. The CDR3 sequence is CASSSRKETQYF. In nucleotides, the CDR3 is TGTGCCAGCAGCTCCCGAAAAGAGACCCAGTACTTC. The whole variable domain, remainder taken from reference TRBV7-6 and TRBJ2-5, is GAGVSQSPRYKVTKRGQDVALRCDPISGHVSLYWYRQALGQGPEFLTYFNYEAQQDKSGLPNDRFSAERPEGSISTLTIQRTEQRDSAMYRCASSSRKETQYFGPGTRLLVL.

The chain has TRBV19 and TRBJ1-5, with D tentatively TRBD1 (6 bases). CDR3 size: 15 residues. V was clipped by 5 bases and J by 7 bases, with 18 bases between them. The germline V gene encodes CDR1 LNHDA and CDR2 SQIVND (reference sequence). As DNA, the CDR3 is TGTGCCAGTAGTGTCTGGTCGACAGGCCAGCAGCCCCAGCATTTT. Translated, it gives CASSVWSTGQQPQHF.

The chain joins TRBV4-1 to TRBJ2-1; TRBD2 might be the D (6 bases). V shed 4 bases and J shed 7 bases, with 14 bases lying between them. In germline, CDR1 is MGHRA, CDR2 YSYEKL. The CDR3 has 14 residues. The CDR3 spells CASSRLSGGNEQFF. The DNA for the CDR3 is TGCGCCAGCAGCCGACTATCTGGAGGGAATGAGCAGTTCTTC.

The CDR3 bases are TGTGCCAGCAAACAGGGGGCAAACACCGGGGAGCTGTTTTTT. The encoded protein is CASKQGANTGELFF. The V and J genes are TRBV2 and TRBJ2-2, with 9 nucleotides matching TRBD1. Germline V gives CDR1 SNHLY, CDR2 FYNNEI. The V and J ends lost 7 bases and 2 bases, in that order; junction bases with no gene match: 2. This CDR3 contains 14 residues. The full variable domain, with the rest looked up from reference TRBV2 and TRBJ2-2, is EPEVTQTPSHQVTQMGQEVILRCVPISNHLYFYWYRQILGQKVEFLVSFYNNEISEKSEIFDDQFSVERPDGSNFTLKIRSTKLEDSAMYFCASKQGANTGELFFGEGSRLTVL.

The chain joins TRBV29-1 to TRBJ2-5; D is possibly TRBD2 (6 bases). Germline-derived CDR1 and CDR2 are SQVTM and ANQGSEA. CDR3 length: 13 amino acids. V lost 2 bases and J lost 5, with 12 bases in between. This CDR3 is CSVERRVGETQYF. In nucleotides, the CDR3 is TGCAGCGTTGAACGGAGGGTAGGGGAGACCCAGTACTTC.

There are a few counts of this clone. V and J are TRBV7-3 and TRBJ2-5; 10 bases align to TRBD2. There are 14 residues in the CDR3. Germline V CDR1 and CDR2: SGHTA, FQGTGA. V shed 5 bases, J shed 4 bases, and the junction held 4 bases outside the gene matches. CDR3 sequence (DNA): TGTGCCAGCAGCCTAGCGGGAGTGGGAGAGACCCAGTACTTC. Amino acids: CASSLAGVGETQYF.

This clone was counted once. This sequence joins TRBV19 and TRBJ1-2; TRBD1 aligns across 9 bases. CDR1 and CDR2 (germline): LNHDA, SQIVND (reference sequence). With V trimmed by 6 bases and J by 8 bases, 10 bases remained unmatched. CDR3 size: 14 residues. This CDR3 is CASSRDRDINGYTF. The CDR3 bases are TGTGCCAGTAGCCGGGACAGGGATATAAACGGCTACACCTTC.

This rearrangement joins TRBV19 to TRBJ1-6; D may be TRBD1 (5 bases). Trimming pared 5 bases from V and 6 bases from J, leaving 17 bases between. The CDR3 spans 16 residues. Germline lookup yields CDR1 LNHDA and CDR2 SQIVND (reference sequence). The CDR3 DNA sequence: TGTGCCAGTAGTTCGCAGGGTGCTGGTGGTAATTCACCCCTCCACTTT. The encoded protein is CASSSQGAGGNSPLHF.

As to this clone: Additional DNA sequences in this sample encode the identical CDR3. This sequence joins TRBV5-1 and TRBJ2-1; the match to TRBD2 covers 12 bases. Germline V CDR1 and CDR2: SGHRS, YFSETQ. There are 15 residues in the CDR3. The V gene end was trimmed by 4 bases and the J gene end by 7 bases; junction bases not matched to a gene: 6. The CDR3 here is CASSLGLAGANEQFF. CDR3 DNA: TGCGCCAGCAGCCTGGGACTAGCGGGCGCAAATGAGCAGTTCTTC.

This clone was found once. This chain joins TRBV7-8 and TRBJ1-3; D not resolved. The CDR3 totals 16 residues. CDR1 SGHVS and CDR2 FQNEAQ come from the germline V gene. The V gene lost 2 bases and the J gene lost 0 bases, with 11 bases spanning the gap. The CDR3 DNA sequence: TGTGCCAGCAGCTTACGACGGAAACTCTCTGGAAACACCATATATTTT. It encodes CASSLRRKLSGNTIYF.

CDR3: CAISDPRQGAYNEQFF. The CDR3 DNA sequence: TGTGCCATCAGTGACCCGAGACAGGGGGCATACAATGAGCAGTTCTTC. The gene calls are TRBV10-3 and TRBJ2-1; 10 bases are a match to TRBD1. The germline V gene encodes CDR1 ENHRY and CDR2 SYGVKD. The CDR3 has 16 amino acids. Losses at the gene ends were 3 bases for V and 4 bases for J; bases not matched to a gene: 6.

The chain couples TRBV6-1 to TRBJ2-5; perhaps TRBD1 as D (6 bases). The tail of the sequence fits TRBJ2-7 better, so the J call may be wrong. CDR1 MNHNS and CDR2 SASEGT come from the germline V gene. This CDR3 has 13 residues. The CDR3 DNA is TGTGCCAGCAGTGGGATACAGGGTTACGAGCAGTACTTC. Protein product: CASSGIQGYEQYF.

The chain uses TRBV2 and TRBJ1-2; D is ambiguous. Germline values: CDR1 SNHLY, CDR2 FYNNEI. The CDR3 is 15 amino acids. V was pared by 7 bases and J by 2 bases, with 17 bases between. In nucleotides, the CDR3 is TGTGCCAGCAAGGCGGAGTCCGAAGAAAACTATGGCTACACCTTC. Residues: CASKAESEENYGYTF.

The CDR3 DNA is TGTGCCAGCAGTGAAGCGCTGTCCCCTGGGGCCAACGTCCTGACTTTC. It specifies CASSEALSPGANVLTF. This chain uses TRBV6-1 with TRBJ2-6, with no clear D. With 0 bases removed from V and 2 bases from J, the gap between germline ends came to 8 bases. Germline V gene lookup returns CDR1 MNHNS and CDR2 SASEGT. The CDR3 spans 16 residues.

The J gene is TRBJ1-3, the V gene TRBV18; D gene ambiguous. The CDR3 contains 17 residues. V was clipped by 5 bases and J by 0 bases, with 17 bases between them. Per the germline V gene, CDR1 is KGHSH and CDR2 is LQKENI. The CDR3 nucleotides are TGTGCCAGCTCATCTGTCGGCCCTCAATCCTCTGGAAACACCATATATTTT. Amino acid sequence: CASSSVGPQSSGNTIYF.

The CDR3 DNA sequence: TGTGCCAGCAGTGAATTTTTGGCAGACAATGAGCAGTTCTTC. This sequence encodes CASSEFLADNEQFF. The chain combines TRBV25-1 with TRBJ2-1; D is ambiguous. There are 14 residues in the CDR3. The germline CDR1 and CDR2 sequences are MGHDK and SYGVNS. V lost 1 base, J lost 5 bases, and 9 bases lay in between.

V and J are TRBV30 and TRBJ1-2; tentatively, D is TRBD1 (6 bases). This CDR3 comprises 13 residues. In germline, CDR1 is GTSNPN, CDR2 SVGIG (reference sequence). Trimming removed 3 bases from V and 4 bases from J, with 12 bases in between. The DNA of the CDR3 is TGTGCCTGGAGCTGGGGGGGCGGCTATGGCTACACCTTC. This encodes CAWSWGGGYGYTF.

This chain connects TRBV7-9 to TRBJ1-1; D is unclear. This CDR3 region has 13 residues. The V end lost 3 bases, the J end lost 1 base, and 6 bases lay between the germline ends. CDR1 SEHNR and CDR2 FQNEAQ come from the germline V gene (reference sequence). The CDR3 DNA follows: TGTGCCAGCAGCTTCATGACGAACACTGAAGCTTTCTTT. As protein: CASSFMTNTEAFF.

The V call is TRBV7-9, the J call TRBJ1-1; D unresolved. Germline V gene data show CDR1 as SEHNR and CDR2 as FQNEAQ (reference sequence). V lost 1 base and J 1 base, leaving 7 bases between the germline ends. This CDR3 is 14 amino acids long. The CDR3 sequence is CASSLVESNTEAFF. CDR3 coding DNA: TGTGCCAGCAGCTTAGTAGAATCGAACACTGAAGCTTTCTTT.

This chain connects TRBV28 to TRBJ2-2, with a tentative D call TRBD1 (6 bases). CDR3 length: 18 amino acids. Trimming removed 0 bases at V and 2 bases at J, with 16 bases between. The V gene's germline CDR1 is MDHEN and CDR2 SYDVKM. The CDR3 nucleotides are TGTGCCAGCAGTTTATGGAGAATCCGGACAGTTAACACCGGGGAGCTGTTTTTT. Residues: CASSLWRIRTVNTGELFF.

J is TRBJ2-2 and V is TRBV28; the match to TRBD2 covers 7 bases. J gave up 3 bases and V 9 bases, and 16 bases lay outside the gene matches. Germline lookup yields CDR1 MDHEN and CDR2 SYDVKM. This CDR3 contains 17 residues. The CDR3 spells CASSPSLTSTDTGELFF. In nucleotides, the CDR3 is TGTGCCAGTTCCCCCTCCTTGACTAGCACTGACACCGGGGAGCTGTTTTTT.

The chain combines TRBV27 with TRBJ1-3, with 8 positions matching TRBD1. CDR3 length: 13 residues. The V gene's germline CDR1 is MNHEY and CDR2 SMNVEV (reference sequence). Trimming removed 6 bases from V and 7 bases from J; junction bases left unmatched: 5. As DNA, the CDR3 is TGTGCCAGCAGCGGACAGGGACAGAACACCATATATTTT. Protein product: CASSGQGQNTIYF.

This rearrangement joins TRBV4-1 to TRBJ2-1, with 7 bases aligning to TRBD1. Germline V gene lookup returns CDR1 MGHRA and CDR2 YSYEKL. After removal of 2 bases from V and 2 bases from J, the junction contained 3 bases not matched to a gene. There are 15 residues in the CDR3. In DNA form, the CDR3 reads TGCGCCAGCAGCCAAAGGACAGGTCCCTACAATGAGCAGTTCTTC. Its translation is CASSQRTGPYNEQFF.

The rearrangement uses TRBV19 and TRBJ2-7, with TRBD1 identical over 7 bases. With 3 bases clipped from V and 2 bases from J, the junction kept 4 bases outside the gene matches. This CDR3 has 14 amino acids. From germline, CDR1 is LNHDA and CDR2 SQIVND (reference sequence). The CDR3 DNA follows: TGTGCCAGTAGTATCCCGGGACAGACCTACGAGCAGTACTTC. Protein: CASSIPGQTYEQYF.

The V call is TRBV5-1, the J call TRBJ1-2; 8 bases match TRBD1. CDR1 SGHRS and CDR2 YFSETQ come from the germline V gene. The CDR3 is 17 residues long. Germline trimming cut 4 bases from V and 2 bases from J; bases unmatched to any gene: 13. The CDR3 DNA sequence: TGCGCCAGCAGCCCTAACCTAGGACAGGGCGAGAACTATGGCTACACCTTC. This encodes CASSPNLGQGENYGYTF.